The rows below give T cell receptor beta chains drawn from one sample of a study of blood T cell repertoires in COVID-19. The data were produced by immunoSEQ multiplex PCR, yet TCRdb's version contains in-frame clones alone and is incomplete. The sample holds 190,000 or so clones, approximately 80% seen once. Sequenced: peripheral blood. These receptors all stem from a man aged 45-65 years who had recovered from COVID-19. The CDR3 runs from the conserved cysteine through the conserved F or W. Each record gives: V gene, clone size, J gene, D gene, CDR3 protein, CDR3 DNA. D genes are given only for firm matches. Clone size is shown for a subset of rows, as once, few, many or a class of expanded clone.

>TRBV7-8|NA|TRBJ1-4|TRBD1
CASSRRDRGLANEKLFF
TGTGCCAGCAGTCGCAGGGACAGGGGATTGGCTAATGAAAAACTGTTTTTT
>TRBV11-2|few|TRBJ2-7|TRBD2
CASSPRAGRLSYEQYF
TGTGCCAGCAGCCCGCGAGCGGGGAGACTTTCCTACGAGCAGTACTTC
>TRBV30|once|TRBJ1-5|NA
CAWSVFSPSPRGGDQPQHF
TGTGCCTGGAGTGTTTTTTCCCCCTCGCCAAGGGGGGGGGATCAGCCCCAGCATTTT
>TRBV3-1/TRBV3-2|once|TRBJ2-1|NA
CASSQDYGRVTYNEQFF
TGTGCCAGCAGCCAAGATTACGGCAGGGTGACCTACAATGAGCAGTTCTTC
>TRBV7-9|NA|TRBJ1-1|TRBD1
CASSSNYRGTTEAFF
TGTGCCAGCAGCTCCAACTACAGGGGGACCACTGAAGCTTTCTTT
>TRBV6-2/TRBV6-3|NA|TRBJ2-7|NA
CASSADRVSYEQYF
TGTGCCAGCAGTGCGGACAGAGTCTCCTACGAGCAGTACTTC
>TRBV12-3/TRBV12-4|few|TRBJ2-3|NA
CASRRDGTDTQYF
TGTGCCAGCCGGAGGGACGGCACAGATACGCAGTATTTT
>TRBV9|NA|TRBJ2-5|NA
CASSVGGRETQYF
TGTGCCAGCAGCGTAGGCGGGCGGGAGACCCAGTACTTC
>TRBV12-3/TRBV12-4|NA|TRBJ2-7|NA
CASSFNPQYEQYF
TGTGCCAGCAGTTTTAACCCTCAGTACGAGCAGTACTTC
>TRBV15|NA|TRBJ2-3|NA
CATSRDHGGTDTQYF
TGTGCCACCAGCAGAGATCACGGCGGAACAGATACGCAGTATTTT
>TRBV14|NA|TRBJ2-5|NA
CASSHYRKIETQYF
TGTGCCAGCAGCCACTACAGGAAGATCGAGACCCAGTACTTC
>TRBV7-8|few|TRBJ2-4|TRBD2
CASSLVRAGDGIQYF
TGTGCCAGCAGCTTAGTTCGAGCGGGAGATGGCATTCAGTACTTC